One and the same sample provided the 10 T cell receptor beta chains below, sequenced in a study of cytomegalovirus exposure and HLA in healthy donors. The PCR used 60 Vbeta and 13 Jbeta primers. Assay used: immunoSEQ multiplex PCR; TCRdb lists only in-frame clones, some missing. This table holds about 140,000 clones, 75% found once. Material: PBMCs. The receptors were gathered from a man in his forties in good health and CMV-seronegative.

This chain joins TRBV7-2 and TRBJ1-4; TRBD1 matches 9 bases. The CDR3 sequence is 16 residues long. CDR1 is SGHTA, CDR2 FQGNSA, per germline. V was clipped by 3 bases and J by 7 bases; unmatched bases: 9. The DNA of the CDR3 is TGTGCCAGCAGCTTGAGGCAACCGGGACAGGGTGAAAAACTGTTTTTT. The encoded protein is CASSLRQPGQGEKLFF. The full variable domain, completed using reference TRBV7-2 and TRBJ1-4, is GAGVSQSPSNKVTEKGKDVELRCDPISGHTALYWYRQSLGQGLEFLIYFQGNSAPDKSGLPSDRFSAERTGGSVSTLTIQRTQQEDSAVYLCASSLRQPGQGEKLFFGSGTQLSVL.

The chain links TRBV19 to TRBJ1-2; tentative D call: TRBD1 (6 bases). From germline, CDR1 is LNHDA and CDR2 SQIVND (reference sequence). The CDR3 extends over 15 amino acids. Trimming took off 5 bases at V and 4 bases at J, with 17 bases between the two ends. CDR3: CASSLSYPGAYGYTF. DNA for the CDR3: TGTGCCAGTAGTCTTTCCTACCCAGGGGCCTATGGCTACACCTTC.

This chain joins TRBV5-1 and TRBJ2-2; 10 positions match TRBD2. V shed 1 base, J shed 7 bases, and the junction held 4 bases outside the gene matches. The CDR3 covers 15 residues. Looked up from germline, CDR1 is SGHRS and CDR2 is YFSETQ. The CDR3 bases are TGCGCCAGCAGCTTGAGCGGGGGGGCCAACGGGGAGCTGTTTTTT. Translation gives CASSLSGGANGELFF.

This chain links TRBV5-1 with TRBJ1-2, with 11 bases lining up with TRBD1. The V segment lost 4 bases and the J segment 9 bases; nucleotides outside the gene matches: 8. The CDR3 is 14 amino acids. Germline V gene lookup returns CDR1 SGHRS and CDR2 YFSETQ. As DNA, the CDR3 is TGCGCCAGCAGCCCGGACAGGGGGCTGCGAAGCTACACCTTC. It translates to CASSPDRGLRSYTF. The full variable domain, its missing parts supplied by reference TRBV5-1 and TRBJ1-2, is KAGVTQTPRYLIKTRGQQVTLSCSPISGHRSVSWYQQTPGQGLQFLFEYFSETQRNKGNFPGRFSGRQFSNSRSEMNVSTLELGDSALYLCASSPDRGLRSYTFGSGTRLTVV.

The V call is TRBV18, the J call TRBJ2-1; D is unclear. The CDR3 contains 13 residues. V was shortened by 3 bases and J by 4 bases, with 7 bases between the two germline ends. CDR1 and CDR2 (germline): KGHSH, LQKENI. The CDR3 DNA sequence: TGTGCCAGCTCACCTAGTGTTTACAATGAGCAGTTCTTC. Encoded protein: CASSPSVYNEQFF.

The V gene is TRBV7-7, the J gene TRBJ2-3, with 7 bases identical to TRBD1. The V and J ends lost 5 bases and 12 bases, in that order; junction bases with no gene match: 8. The germline V gene encodes CDR1 SSHAT and CDR2 FNYEAQ (reference sequence). CDR3 size: 12 residues. CDR3: CASSRNRGEQYF. Written as DNA, the CDR3 is TGTGCCAGCAGCCGGAACAGGGGAGAACAGTATTTT.

The V and J genes are TRBV15 and TRBJ1-5; no reliable D call. From germline, CDR1 is LNHNV and CDR2 YYDKDF (reference sequence). Trimming shortened V by 0 bases and J by 4 bases, and 7 bases separated the two germline ends. The CDR3 loop spans 14 amino acids. CDR3 amino acids: CATSREAGNQPQHF. CDR3 sequence (DNA): TGTGCCACCAGCAGAGAAGCGGGGAATCAGCCCCAGCATTTT.

This sequence joins TRBV5-1 and TRBJ1-5; weak D call: TRBD1 (5 bases). Germline CDR1 SGHRS, CDR2 YFSETQ. The CDR3 loop spans 14 amino acids. V was trimmed by 2 bases and J by 4 bases, leaving 10 bases between them. This chain's CDR3 is CASSLDSLNQPQHF. Here the CDR3 DNA reads TGCGCCAGCAGCTTAGACAGCCTTAATCAGCCCCAGCATTTT.

CDR3 sequence reads: CASSIRTDGNGYTF. CDR3 bases: TGTGCCAGCTCTATCAGGACAGATGGTAATGGCTACACCTTC. The J gene is TRBJ1-2, the V gene TRBV7-2, with D possibly matching TRBD1 (6 bases). Trimming cost V 8 bases and J 6 bases, with 19 bases left between them. This CDR3 region has 14 residues. CDR1 and CDR2 (germline): SGHTA, FQGNSA.

This chain joins TRBV5-8 and TRBJ2-7; D possibly corresponds to TRBD1 (5 bases). Trimming removed 5 bases at V and 2 bases at J, with 14 bases between. CDR3 length equals 14 residues. Germline V gene data show CDR1 as SGHTS and CDR2 as YDEGEE. The CDR3: CASRRGLGPYEQYF. DNA of the CDR3: TGTGCCAGCAGAAGAGGTCTGGGGCCCTACGAGCAGTACTTC.